The 32 T cell receptor beta chains below all came from one sample that was sequenced in a study of T cell clones after liver transplantation. Repertoires were generated with immunoSEQ multiplex PCR, while TCRdb's copy carries only in-frame clones and drops some. This sample has some 80,000 clones, with over 80% found just once. Sequencing used CD4+ T cells from blood, obtained approximately 45 months after liver transplant. The receptors were gathered from a human patient who received a liver transplant. The graft donor may have contributed some T cells.

The chain has TRBV28 and TRBJ2-2; D perhaps matches TRBD2 (6 bases). V was trimmed by 5 bases and J by 2 bases, leaving 18 bases between them. CDR1 MDHEN and CDR2 SYDVKM come from the germline V gene. The CDR3 runs to 17 residues. The CDR3 loop is CASSPPRGGFNTGELFF. Here the CDR3 DNA reads TGTGCCAGCAGTCCCCCAAGAGGAGGGTTTAACACCGGGGAGCTGTTTTTT.

This chain joins TRBV5-6 and TRBJ2-5, with D possibly matching TRBD2 (6 bases). Trimming removed 6 bases at V and 2 bases at J, with 11 bases between. Germline V gene sequence: CDR1 SGHDT, CDR2 YYEEEE. The CDR3 loop spans 13 amino acids. CDR3 coding DNA: TGTGCCAGCACTCTTGGGGGGCAAGAGACCCAGTACTTC. Its protein product is CASTLGGQETQYF.

The V and J genes are TRBV6-1 and TRBJ1-4; 7 bases fit TRBD1. J gave up 8 bases and V 5 bases, and 8 bases lay outside the gene matches. Germline CDR1 reads MNHNS; CDR2 reads SASEGT. The CDR3 extends over 14 amino acids. The CDR3 bases are TGTGCCAGCAGTTTTACAGGGGAGCTCGAAAAACTGTTTTTT. Amino acids: CASSFTGELEKLFF.

This clone was picked up a small number of times. V gene TRBV18 combines with J gene TRBJ2-7; TRBD1 matches at 7 bases. Germline V lookup: CDR1 KGHSH, CDR2 LQKENI. This CDR3 contains 14 residues. The V segment lost 6 bases and the J segment 3 bases; nucleotides outside the gene matches: 8. The CDR3 spells CASSAGQVDYEQYF. Written as DNA, the CDR3 is TGTGCCAGCTCTGCCGGACAGGTAGACTACGAGCAGTACTTC.

The J gene is TRBJ2-3, the V gene TRBV9; D might be TRBD1 or TRBD2, each matching 5 bases. The length of the CDR3 is 14 residues. Germline CDR1 SGDLS, CDR2 YYNGEE. Trimming left V 6 bases short and J 1 base short, with 12 bases between. The CDR3: CASTRDGGTDTQYF. The CDR3 nucleotides read TGTGCCAGCACCCGGGACGGAGGCACAGATACGCAGTATTTT.

The gene calls are TRBV9 and TRBJ2-1; D gene uncertain. CDR1 is SGDLS and CDR2 is YYNGEE in the germline V gene. This CDR3 is 15 amino acids long. The V end lost 3 bases, the J end lost 0 bases, and 10 bases lay between the germline ends. CDR3 in amino acids: CASSGDRSSYNEQFF. CDR3 sequence (DNA): TGTGCCAGCAGCGGAGATAGATCCTCCTACAATGAGCAGTTCTTC.

The chain joins TRBV4-3 to TRBJ2-1; TRBD2 aligns across 14 bases. The CDR3 sequence is 18 residues long. J gave up 0 bases and V 3 bases, and 4 bases lay outside the gene matches. CDR1 is LGHNA and CDR2 is YSLEER in the germline V gene. CDR3 region: CASSQGGTSGSSYNEQFF. The CDR3 DNA reads TGCGCCAGCAGCCAGGGCGGGACTAGCGGGAGCTCCTACAATGAGCAGTTCTTC.

This clone appeared a single time. J is TRBJ1-4 and V is TRBV5-1; perhaps TRBD1 as D (5 bases). There are 13 residues in the CDR3. CDR1 and CDR2 from the germline V gene are SGHRS and YFSETQ. Trimming pared 1 base from V and 5 bases from J, leaving 6 bases between. The CDR3 protein is CASSLSGNEKLFF. The CDR3 DNA reads TGCGCCAGCAGCTTGTCAGGGAATGAAAAACTGTTTTTT.

With respect to this clone: The junction departs from germline at one end; a sequencing error may be responsible. The chain couples TRBV5-3 to TRBJ1-1; D gene ambiguous. TRBV5-3 is an open reading frame, and its role is uncertain. The CDR3 loop spans 12 amino acids. The CDR3 sequence is CARRLVGSEAFF. The CDR3 nucleotides are TGTGCCAGAAGATTGGTGGGGTCTGAAGCTTTCTTT.

This clone was seen once. This chain uses TRBV11-2 with TRBJ2-3; D could derive from TRBD1 or TRBD2 (5 bases each). The CDR3 covers 14 residues. Trimming cost V 5 bases and J 0 bases, with 9 bases left between them. Germline lookup yields CDR1 SGHAT and CDR2 FQNNGV. CDR3 sequence reads: CASSPRDSTDTQYF. CDR3 in DNA: TGTGCCAGCAGCCCAAGGGACAGCACAGATACGCAGTATTTT.

The V gene is TRBV9, the J gene TRBJ2-7; 7 bases are a match to TRBD2. CDR3 size: 13 residues. J was trimmed by 8 bases and V by 0 bases; bases with no gene match: 5. CDR1 and CDR2 from the germline V gene are SGDLS and YYNGEE. CDR3 region: CASSVVASGKQYF. DNA of the CDR3: TGTGCCAGCAGCGTAGTAGCTAGCGGCAAGCAGTACTTC.

V usage is TRBV6-5 and J usage is TRBJ1-2; tentative D call: TRBD1 (5 bases). V lost 6 bases and J 7 bases, leaving 12 bases between the germline ends. Per the germline V gene, CDR1 is MNHEY and CDR2 is SVGAGI. The CDR3 has 12 residues. CDR3 region: CASSPTGGGYTF. For the CDR3, the DNA is TGTGCCAGCAGCCCCACAGGAGGTGGCTACACCTTC.

In this sample, this clone turned up once. The chain's CDR3 is CASKAGQGGLVSSYEQYF. CDR3 bases: TGTGCCAGCAAAGCGGGACAGGGCGGGCTAGTAAGCTCCTACGAGCAGTACTTC. The chain employs TRBV2 and TRBJ2-7; 9 bases map to TRBD1. Germline values: CDR1 SNHLY, CDR2 FYNNEI. The CDR3 is made up of 18 amino acids. Trimming at V came to 7 bases and at J to 0 bases, leaving 16 bases not matched to a gene.

The chain joins TRBV4-3 to TRBJ2-3, with D possibly being TRBD2 (6 bases). This CDR3 comprises 13 residues. V was clipped by 4 bases and J by 8 bases, with 13 bases between them. CDR1 and CDR2 from the germline V gene are LGHNA and YSLEER. The CDR3 DNA sequence: TGCGCCAGCAGCCCACGTGCGGGGCGTACGCAGTATTTT. Protein product: CASSPRAGRTQYF.

The chain carries TRBV7-8 and TRBJ2-3; D not resolved. CDR3 size: 13 residues. V lost 8 bases to trimming and J lost 4 bases, with 13 bases between them. In germline, CDR1 is SGHVS, CDR2 FQNEAQ. CDR3 DNA: TGTGCCAGCCGTCAAAGAAGTGCAGATACGCAGTATTTT. It translates to CASRQRSADTQYF. The entire variable domain, with the rest obtained from reference TRBV7-8 and TRBJ2-3, is as follows: GAGVSQSPRYKVAKRGQDVALRCDPISGHVSLFWYQQALGQGPEFLTYFQNEAQLDKSGLPSDRFFAERPEGSVSTLKIQRTQQEDSAVYLCASRQRSADTQYFGPGTRLTVL.

Details on this clone: Other DNA sequences within the sample encode an identical CDR3. The chain links TRBV9 to TRBJ2-3, with TRBD2 as a possible D gene (5 bases). Trimming stripped 2 bases from V and 0 bases from J, with 7 bases between. From germline, CDR1 is SGDLS and CDR2 YYNGEE. The CDR3 consists of 14 residues. In nucleotides, the CDR3 is TGTGCCAGCAGCGTCGGCGGGAGCACAGATACGCAGTATTTT. Its protein product is CASSVGGSTDTQYF.

This chain joins TRBV9 and TRBJ2-4, with TRBD1 matching 7 bases. The germline gives CDR1 SGDLS, CDR2 YYNGEE. V dropped 0 bases and J dropped 6; count of bases not matched to a gene: 6. This CDR3 has 15 residues. The CDR3 loop reads CASSVGGTVSNIQYF. The CDR3 DNA reads TGTGCCAGCAGCGTAGGAGGGACAGTATCAAACATTCAGTACTTC.

V is TRBV7-9 and J is TRBJ1-1; TRBD1 matches 7 bases. Germline-derived CDR1 and CDR2 are SEHNR and FQNEAQ (reference sequence). The J segment lost 4 bases and the V segment lost 1 base, leaving 3 bases of the junction unmatched. The CDR3 sequence is 14 residues long. CDR3 region: CASSLVQGGTEAFF. The CDR3 coding sequence is TGTGCCAGCAGCTTAGTGCAGGGGGGCACTGAAGCTTTCTTT.

CDR3 region: CASSPRIGTMNTEAFF. In DNA, the CDR3 is TGTGCCAGCAGCCCGAGGATTGGGACAATGAACACTGAAGCTTTCTTT. This chain links TRBV11-2 with TRBJ1-1; D may be TRBD1 (6 bases). This CDR3 has 16 amino acids. Germline assignment: CDR1 SGHAT and CDR2 FQNNGV. The V gene lost 5 bases and the J gene lost 0 bases, with 16 bases spanning the gap. The full variable domain, with the rest looked up from reference TRBV11-2 and TRBJ1-1, is EAGVAQSPRYKIIEKRQSVAFWCNPISGHATLYWYQQILGQGPKLLIQFQNNGVVDDSQLPKDRFSAERLKGVDSTLKIQPAKLEDSAVYLCASSPRIGTMNTEAFFGQGTRLTVV.

The chain uses TRBV29-1 and TRBJ1-3, with D possibly matching TRBD1 (5 bases). Trimming took 6 bases from V and 4 from J, leaving 13 bases between them. The germline gives CDR1 SQVTM, CDR2 ANQGSEA. This CDR3 comprises 13 residues. CDR3 sequence reads: CSVGEGAGNTIYF. The CDR3 bases are TGCAGCGTGGGGGAGGGAGCAGGAAACACCATATATTTT.

V gene TRBV28 combines with J gene TRBJ2-3; 11 bases agree with TRBD2. The length of the CDR3 is 16 residues. Germline CDR1 MDHEN, CDR2 SYDVKM. V shed 8 bases, J shed 3 bases, and the junction held 10 bases outside the gene matches. The CDR3 here is CASQDSGRAGTDTQYF. CDR3 bases: TGTGCCAGCCAAGATAGCGGGAGGGCCGGGACAGATACGCAGTATTTT.

This chain uses TRBV18 with TRBJ2-5; D unresolved. The CDR3 length is 12 residues. With 2 bases removed from V and 5 bases from J, the gap between germline ends came to 6 bases. Germline V gene data show CDR1 as KGHSH and CDR2 as LQKENI. The CDR3 DNA reads as TGTGCCAGCTCACCATCCCCGGAGACCCAGTACTTC. Encoded protein: CASSPSPETQYF.

The chain is built from TRBV28 and TRBJ1-4; D is undetermined. This CDR3 is built from 15 residues. Germline CDR1 MDHEN, CDR2 SYDVKM. Trimming left V 7 bases short and J 0 bases short, with 12 bases between. The CDR3 sequence is CASTFTGATNEKLFF. The CDR3 DNA reads TGTGCCAGCACTTTTACCGGAGCAACTAATGAAAAACTGTTTTTT.

The chain uses TRBV5-1 and TRBJ2-7; D may correspond to TRBD1 or TRBD2 (5 bases each). This CDR3 has 14 residues. V was clipped by 0 bases and J by 5 bases, with 12 bases between them. Germline V gene lookup returns CDR1 SGHRS and CDR2 YFSETQ. The CDR3 protein is CASSLAQVGDEQYF. CDR3 coding DNA: TGCGCCAGCAGCTTGGCGCAGGTGGGGGACGAGCAGTACTTC. The variable domain in full, with the rest retrieved from reference TRBV5-1 and TRBJ2-7, is KAGVTQTPRYLIKTRGQQVTLSCSPISGHRSVSWYQQTPGQGLQFLFEYFSETQRNKGNFPGRFSGRQFSNSRSEMNVSTLELGDSALYLCASSLAQVGDEQYFGPGTRLTVT.

Concerning this clone itself: The germline gene is not matched at one end of the junction; a read error may be the cause. V is TRBV5-1 and J is TRBJ2-2; D possibly corresponds to TRBD2 (6 bases). Germline loops: CDR1 SGHRS, CDR2 YFSETQ. The CDR3 has 15 amino acids. The CDR3 here is CASSSGTAYTGELFF. CDR3 nucleotide sequence: TGTGCCAGCAGCTCCGGGACTGCATACACCGGGGAGCTGTTTTTT.

The chain combines TRBV2 with TRBJ2-6, with D tentatively TRBD2 (5 bases). V was pared by 7 bases and J by 4 bases, with 17 bases between. CDR1 and CDR2 (germline): SNHLY, FYNNEI. The CDR3 length is 16 residues. CDR3 loop: CASTKTSGTGANVLTF. CDR3 nucleotide sequence: TGTGCCAGCACCAAGACGTCGGGAACAGGGGCCAACGTCCTGACTTTC. The whole variable domain, filled in from reference TRBV2 and TRBJ2-6, reads EPEVTQTPSHQVTQMGQEVILRCVPISNHLYFYWYRQILGQKVEFLVSFYNNEISEKSEIFDDQFSVERPDGSNFTLKIRSTKLEDSAMYFCASTKTSGTGANVLTFGAGSRLTVL.

This clone was observed a single time. The V call is TRBV5-1, the J call TRBJ1-3, with no clear D. Per the germline V gene, CDR1 is SGHRS and CDR2 is YFSETQ. V was pared by 0 bases and J by 0 bases, with 10 bases between. CDR3 size: 16 residues. CDR3 sequence (DNA): TGCGCCAGCAGCTTGGGGACTGCTTTCTCTGGAAACACCATATATTTT. Residues: CASSLGTAFSGNTIYF.

This clone has more than one count but fewer than ten. DNA of the CDR3: TGTGCCAGCAGCTCTTACCGTCCCCTCGGCTACACCTTC. This codes for CASSSYRPLGYTF. The V and J genes are TRBV7-2 and TRBJ1-2; no definite D call. The CDR3 totals 13 residues. V shed 4 bases and J shed 8 bases, with 14 bases lying between them. Germline-derived CDR1 and CDR2 are SGHTA and FQGNSA.

The rearrangement uses TRBV28 and TRBJ1-2; TRBD1 might be the D (5 bases). The CDR3 is 14 amino acids. Germline lookup yields CDR1 MDHEN and CDR2 SYDVKM. V lost 1 base, J lost 4 bases, and 10 bases lay in between. This CDR3 is CASSLSGGVYGYTF. The CDR3 DNA reads TGTGCCAGCAGTTTATCTGGGGGTGTCTATGGCTACACCTTC.

This chain uses TRBV7-9 with TRBJ2-2, with 8 positions matching TRBD2. The CDR3 loop spans 17 amino acids. V lost 1 base, J lost 2 bases, and 6 bases stayed unmatched. Germline V lookup: CDR1 SEHNR, CDR2 FQNEAQ (reference sequence). CDR3 loop: CASSLVVTSVNTGELFF. CDR3 sequence (DNA): TGTGCCAGCAGCTTAGTAGTGACTAGCGTTAACACCGGGGAGCTGTTTTTT.

The chain combines TRBV28 with TRBJ2-5; 11 bases are a match to TRBD2. CDR1 is MDHEN, CDR2 SYDVKM, per germline. The CDR3 covers 17 residues. V shed 5 bases and J 0 bases; nucleotides not matched to a gene: 8. The CDR3 DNA sequence: TGTGCCAGCAGTCCCCAGACTAGCGGGGAGTACCAAGAGACCCAGTACTTC. Protein: CASSPQTSGEYQETQYF.

Remarks on this clone: The missing conserved phenylalanine or tryptophan at the end of this CDR3 makes a read error likely. The V call is TRBV4-3, the J call TRBJ1-5; D may be TRBD1 (6 bases). The CDR3 runs 15 residues. Trimming shortened V by 0 bases and J by 5 bases, and 11 bases separated the two germline ends. Germline CDR1 and CDR2: LGHNA and YSLEER. CDR3 region: CASSQDGGGDQPQHL. The CDR3 DNA reads TGCGCCAGCAGCCAAGATGGGGGGGGCGATCAGCCCCAGCATCTT.